One and the same sample provided the 4 T cell receptor beta chains below, sequenced in a study of cytomegalovirus exposure and HLA in healthy donors. PCR primers comprised 60 Vbeta and 13 Jbeta primers. The table came from immunoSEQ multiplex PCR; TCRdb's copy has only in-frame clones and leaves some out. The sample lists approximately 130,000 clones; approximately 80% were seen once. Sequenced input: PBMCs. The receptors derive from a young woman in good health and CMV-seronegative.

V and J are TRBV5-5 and TRBJ2-5; the D gene is possibly TRBD2 (6 bases). The DNA end lines up better with TRBJ2-7; the J call may be wrong. This CDR3 contains 15 residues. In germline, CDR1 is SGHKS, CDR2 YYEKEE (reference sequence). The CDR3 is CASSLGSSVTYEQYF. The CDR3, as DNA: TGTGCCAGCAGCTTAGGGTCTAGCGTTACCTACGAGCAGTACTTC.

This clone was observed a single time. The chain employs TRBV14 and TRBJ1-4; tentative D call: TRBD1 (5 bases). The germline gives CDR1 SGHDN, CDR2 FVKESK. The CDR3 totals 13 residues. V lost 8 bases, J lost 7 bases, and 14 bases lay in between. CDR3 nucleotide sequence: TGTGCCAGCGGCGGTTACGGGGGTGAAAAACTGTTTTTT. Protein: CASGGYGGEKLFF.

The V gene is TRBV4-3, the J gene TRBJ2-1, with TRBD2 matching 10 bases. V shed 4 bases and J 1 base; nucleotides not matched to a gene: 4. The CDR3 has 16 amino acids. Per germline, CDR1 LGHNA and CDR2 YSLEER. CDR3 sequence: CASSRSGGPSYNEQFF. The CDR3 DNA sequence: TGCGCCAGCAGCCGTAGCGGGGGGCCGTCCTACAATGAGCAGTTCTTC.

This chain joins TRBV7-6 and TRBJ2-1; 8 nucleotides align to TRBD2. The ends lost 7 bases at V and 0 bases at J; junction bases unmatched: 5. This CDR3 region has 15 residues. The germline CDR1 and CDR2 sequences are SGHVS and FNYEAQ. In DNA form, the CDR3 reads TGTGCCAGCACGGAAAGCGGGGGCTCCTACAATGAGCAGTTCTTC. Protein product: CASTESGGSYNEQFF.